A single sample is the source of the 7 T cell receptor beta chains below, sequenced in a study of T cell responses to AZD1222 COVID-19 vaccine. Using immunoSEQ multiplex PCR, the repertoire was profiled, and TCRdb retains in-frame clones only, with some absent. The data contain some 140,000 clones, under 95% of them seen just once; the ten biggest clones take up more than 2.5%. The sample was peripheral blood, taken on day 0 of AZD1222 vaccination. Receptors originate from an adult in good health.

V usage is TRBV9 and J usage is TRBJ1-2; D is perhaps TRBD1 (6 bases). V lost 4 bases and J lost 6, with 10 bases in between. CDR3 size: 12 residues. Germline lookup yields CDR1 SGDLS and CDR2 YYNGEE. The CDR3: CASSFTGNGYTF. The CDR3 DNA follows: TGTGCCAGCAGCTTCACAGGGAATGGCTACACCTTC.

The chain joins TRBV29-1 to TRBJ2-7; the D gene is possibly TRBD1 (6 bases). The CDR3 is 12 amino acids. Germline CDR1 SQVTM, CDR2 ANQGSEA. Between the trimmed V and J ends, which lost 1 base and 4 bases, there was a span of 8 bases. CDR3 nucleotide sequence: TGCAGCGTTGAAGCCGGACAGTACGAGCAGTACTTC. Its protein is CSVEAGQYEQYF.

The CDR3, as DNA: TGCGCCAGCAGCTCGGGACAGGGCAATCAGCCCCAGCATTTT. Encoded protein: CASSSGQGNQPQHF. V usage is TRBV5-1 and J usage is TRBJ1-5, with 8 bases lining up with TRBD1. V lost 3 bases and J lost 2; bases outside the gene matches: 1. Germline V gives CDR1 SGHRS, CDR2 YFSETQ. CDR3 size: 14 residues.

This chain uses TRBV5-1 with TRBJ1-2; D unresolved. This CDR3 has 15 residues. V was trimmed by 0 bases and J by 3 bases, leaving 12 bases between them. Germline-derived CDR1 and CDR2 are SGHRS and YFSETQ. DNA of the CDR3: TGCGCCAGCAGCTTGGGGGCCTCCGGGGACTATGGCTACACCTTC. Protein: CASSLGASGDYGYTF.

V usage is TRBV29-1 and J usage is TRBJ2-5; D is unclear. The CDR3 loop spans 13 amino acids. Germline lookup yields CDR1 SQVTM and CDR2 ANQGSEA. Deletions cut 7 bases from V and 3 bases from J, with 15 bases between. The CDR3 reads CSAAWGWEETQYF. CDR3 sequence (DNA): TGCAGCGCCGCGTGGGGATGGGAAGAGACCCAGTACTTC. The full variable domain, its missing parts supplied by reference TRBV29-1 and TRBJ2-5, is SAVISQKPSRDICQRGTSLTIQCQVDSQVTMMFWYRQQPGQSLTLIATANQGSEATYESGFVIDKFPISRPNLTFSTLTVSNMSPEDSSIYLCSAAWGWEETQYFGPGTRLLVL.

This chain's CDR3 is CASSRQHSNQPQHF. The CDR3 DNA follows: TGTGCCAGTAGTAGACAGCATAGCAATCAGCCCCAGCATTTT. This sequence joins TRBV19 and TRBJ1-5; TRBD1 is a possible D gene (5 bases). Looked up from germline, CDR1 is LNHDA and CDR2 is SQIVND (reference sequence). This CDR3 contains 14 residues. V lost 4 bases to trimming and J lost 0 bases, with 7 bases between them.

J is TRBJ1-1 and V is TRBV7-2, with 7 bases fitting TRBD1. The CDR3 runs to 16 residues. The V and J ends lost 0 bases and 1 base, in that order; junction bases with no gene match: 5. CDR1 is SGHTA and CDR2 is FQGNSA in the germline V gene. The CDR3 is CASSLAHRTGNTEAFF. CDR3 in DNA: TGTGCCAGCAGCTTAGCGCACCGGACAGGGAACACTGAAGCTTTCTTT.